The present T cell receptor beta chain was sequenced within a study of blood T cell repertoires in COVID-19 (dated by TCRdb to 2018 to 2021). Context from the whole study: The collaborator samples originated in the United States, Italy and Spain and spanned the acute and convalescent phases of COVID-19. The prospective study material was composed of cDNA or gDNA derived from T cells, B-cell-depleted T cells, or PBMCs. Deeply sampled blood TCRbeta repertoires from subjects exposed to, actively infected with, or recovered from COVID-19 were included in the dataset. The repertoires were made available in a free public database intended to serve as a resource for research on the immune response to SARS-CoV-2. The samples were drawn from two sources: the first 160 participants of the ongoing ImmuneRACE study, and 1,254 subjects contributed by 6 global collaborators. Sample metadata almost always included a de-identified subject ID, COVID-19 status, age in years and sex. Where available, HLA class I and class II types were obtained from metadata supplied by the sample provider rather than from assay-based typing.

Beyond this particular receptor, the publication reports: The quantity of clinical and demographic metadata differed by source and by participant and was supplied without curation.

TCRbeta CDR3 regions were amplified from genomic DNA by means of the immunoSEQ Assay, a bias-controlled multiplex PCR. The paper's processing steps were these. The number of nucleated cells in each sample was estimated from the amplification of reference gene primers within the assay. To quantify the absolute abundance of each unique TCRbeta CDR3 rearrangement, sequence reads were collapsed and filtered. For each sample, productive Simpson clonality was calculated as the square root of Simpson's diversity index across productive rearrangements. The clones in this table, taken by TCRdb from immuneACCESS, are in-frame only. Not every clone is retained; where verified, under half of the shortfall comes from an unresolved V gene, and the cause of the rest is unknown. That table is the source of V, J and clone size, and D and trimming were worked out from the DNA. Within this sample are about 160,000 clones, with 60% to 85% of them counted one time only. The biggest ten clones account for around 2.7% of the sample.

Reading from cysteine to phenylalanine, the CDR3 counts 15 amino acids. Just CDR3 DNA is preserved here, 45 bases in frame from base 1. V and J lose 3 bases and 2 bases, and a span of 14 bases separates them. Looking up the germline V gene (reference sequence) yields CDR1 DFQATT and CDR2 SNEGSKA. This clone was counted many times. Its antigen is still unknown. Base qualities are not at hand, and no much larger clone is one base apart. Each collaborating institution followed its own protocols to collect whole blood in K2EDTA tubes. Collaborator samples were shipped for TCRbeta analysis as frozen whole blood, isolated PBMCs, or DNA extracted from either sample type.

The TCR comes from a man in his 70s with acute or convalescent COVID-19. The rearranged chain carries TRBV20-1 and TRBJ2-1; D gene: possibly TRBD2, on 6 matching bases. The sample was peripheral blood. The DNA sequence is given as TGCAGTGCTAGTAAGGGGCGGGGCCCCTACAATGAGCAGTTCTTC. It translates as CSASKGRGPYNEQFF.